This T cell receptor (beta chain) comes out of a study of identical twins. Healthy Caucasian individuals made up all the donors. Each cDNA held unique molecular identifiers, and template switching gave it a universal primer site. TCRdb passed the 5' RACE reads through MiXCR, listing each CDR3 protein once. Here the sample spans some 630,000 distinct CDR3 sequences, roughly 7.1% being singletons. This clonotype was seen many times. Its specificity is unknown. Whole-study findings and limits: The study reached conclusions through statistical analysis that was cross-sectional, not following the same donors. Among out-of-frame alpha sequences shared by twins, low generation probability occurred in excess.

Trimming pared 0 bases from V and 8 bases from J, leaving 20 bases between. Germline V gene sequence: CDR1 SGHRS, CDR2 YFSETQ. CDR3 length: 16 residues. The same specimen was also included in a second study, on yellow fever vaccine responses in identical twins.

The sample consisted of PBMCs. The V and J genes are TRBV5-1 and TRBJ1-2; perhaps TRBD1 as D (5 bases). The receptor was derived from a woman under 30 in good health. The CDR3 loop reads CASSLDQGAVWEGYTF. The CDR3 nucleotides read TGCGCCAGCAGCTTGGATCAGGGAGCCGTATGGGAGGGCTACACCTTC.